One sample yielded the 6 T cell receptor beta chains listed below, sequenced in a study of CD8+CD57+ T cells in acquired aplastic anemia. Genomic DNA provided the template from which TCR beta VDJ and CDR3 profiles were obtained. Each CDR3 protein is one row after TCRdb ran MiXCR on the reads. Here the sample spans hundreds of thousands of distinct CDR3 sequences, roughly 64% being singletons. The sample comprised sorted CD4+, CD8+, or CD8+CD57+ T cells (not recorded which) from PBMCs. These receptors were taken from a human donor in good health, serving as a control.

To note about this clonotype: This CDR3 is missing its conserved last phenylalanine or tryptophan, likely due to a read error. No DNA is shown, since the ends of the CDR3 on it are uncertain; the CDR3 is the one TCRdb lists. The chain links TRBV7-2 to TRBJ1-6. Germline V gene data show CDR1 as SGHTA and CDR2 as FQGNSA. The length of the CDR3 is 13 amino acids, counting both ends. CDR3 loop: CASSLDTWTTHTQ.

In nucleotides, the CDR3 is TGTGCCAGCAACGACAGGGGTGTGTGTACGGCGACACAGTACTTC. Translated: CASNDRGVCTATQYF. This chain uses TRBV9 with TRBJ2-5; 8 bases are shared with TRBD1. Germline loops: CDR1 SGDLS, CDR2 YYNGEE. This CDR3 is 15 amino acids long. V shed 6 bases, J shed 11 bases, and the junction held 18 bases outside the gene matches.

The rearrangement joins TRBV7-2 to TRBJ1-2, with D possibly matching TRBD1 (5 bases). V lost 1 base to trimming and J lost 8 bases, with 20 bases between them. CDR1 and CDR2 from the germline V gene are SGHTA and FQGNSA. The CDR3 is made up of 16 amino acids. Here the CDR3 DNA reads TGTGCCAGCAGCTTAGGGGAGGGTAGGGGCAGCTTCGGCTACACCTTC. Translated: CASSLGEGRGSFGYTF.

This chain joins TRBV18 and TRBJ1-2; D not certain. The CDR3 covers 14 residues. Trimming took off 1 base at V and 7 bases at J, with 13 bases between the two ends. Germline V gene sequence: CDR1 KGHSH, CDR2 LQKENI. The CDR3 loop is CASSPQGRSSGYTF. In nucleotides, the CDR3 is TGTGCCAGCTCACCACAAGGACGGAGTTCTGGCTACACCTTC.

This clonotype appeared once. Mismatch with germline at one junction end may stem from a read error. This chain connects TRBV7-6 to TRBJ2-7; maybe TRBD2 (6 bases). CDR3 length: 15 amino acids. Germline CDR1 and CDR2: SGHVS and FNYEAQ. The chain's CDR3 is CASSEAGTVYYEPYF. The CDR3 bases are TGTGCCAGCAGCGAGGCCGGGACTGTATACTACGAGCCGTACTTC.

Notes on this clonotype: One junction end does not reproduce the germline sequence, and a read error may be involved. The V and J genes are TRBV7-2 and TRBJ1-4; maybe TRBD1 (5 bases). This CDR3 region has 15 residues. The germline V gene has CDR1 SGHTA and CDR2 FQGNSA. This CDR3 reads CASSLTGLDKEKLFF. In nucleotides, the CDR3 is TGCGCCAGCAGCCTTACAGGTCTGGATAAGGAAAAACTGTTTTTT.